These 28 T cell receptor beta chains originate from one sample sequenced in a study of cytomegalovirus exposure and HLA in healthy donors. Use of 60 Vbeta and 13 Jbeta primers characterized the PCR. TCRdb keeps only in-frame clones here, not all; method: immunoSEQ multiplex PCR. The sample contains 250,000 to 350,000 clones, roughly 80% of which appear only once. The sequenced sample was PBMCs. The receptor source for this set is a girl aged 2 to 10 in good health and CMV-seronegative.

The genes are TRBV15 and TRBJ2-5; TRBD1 might be the D (6 bases). The J call may be faulty, since TRBJ2-7 better matches the DNA end. CDR3 length equals 15 residues. Germline CDR1 reads LNHNV; CDR2 reads YYDKDF (reference sequence). The CDR3 coding sequence is TGTGCCACCAGCAGAACGGCCCCAGGGGTCTACGAGCAGTACTTC. Translated, it gives CATSRTAPGVYEQYF.

This clone was counted between two and nine times. The chain uses TRBV19 and TRBJ1-5; D is perhaps TRBD1 (5 bases). The CDR3 loop spans 15 amino acids. Germline V CDR1 and CDR2: LNHDA, SQIVND (reference sequence). V was shortened by 1 base and J by 4 bases, with 11 bases between the two germline ends. The CDR3 is CASSIARGVNQPQHF. The CDR3 nucleotides read TGTGCCAGTAGTATAGCAAGGGGTGTAAATCAGCCCCAGCATTTT. Drawing the rest from reference TRBV19 and TRBJ1-5, the complete variable domain is DGGITQSPKYLFRKEGQNVTLSCEQNLNHDAMYWYRQDPGQGLRLIYYSQIVNDFQKGDIAEGYSVSREKKESFPLTVTSAQKNPTAFYLCASSIARGVNQPQHFGDGTRLSIL.

The chain employs TRBV18 and TRBJ1-2, with D tentatively TRBD1 (5 bases). The V and J ends lost 3 bases and 4 bases respectively, with 21 bases between them. This CDR3 contains 17 residues. The V gene's germline CDR1 is KGHSH and CDR2 LQKENI. This CDR3 reads CASSPPAAGGEGYGYTF. The CDR3 nucleotides are TGTGCCAGCTCACCTCCCGCCGCCGGGGGAGAGGGCTATGGCTACACCTTC.

The chain recombines TRBV7-9 with TRBJ2-4; 7 bases are shared with TRBD1. Germline CDR1 SEHNR, CDR2 FQNEAQ (reference sequence). The CDR3 has 12 amino acids. J gave up 16 bases and V 1 base, and 7 bases lay outside the gene matches. The CDR3: CASSLGDSHPYF. CDR3 coding DNA: TGTGCCAGCAGCTTAGGGGACAGCCACCCATACTTC.

This rearrangement joins TRBV19 to TRBJ2-5, with 10 bases aligning to TRBD2. In germline, CDR1 is LNHDA, CDR2 SQIVND (reference sequence). The J segment lost 2 bases and the V segment lost 4 bases, leaving 4 bases of the junction unmatched. This CDR3 spans 15 amino acids. The CDR3 region is CASSKSGRGQETQYF. CDR3 in DNA: TGTGCCAGTAGTAAGAGCGGGAGGGGGCAAGAGACCCAGTACTTC.

The genes are TRBV13 and TRBJ2-5, with 9 bases that match TRBD2. The CDR3 has 13 amino acids. In germline, CDR1 is PRHDT, CDR2 FYEKMQ (reference sequence). Germline trimming cut 5 bases from V and 5 bases from J; bases unmatched to any gene: 3. CDR3 region: CASSQREDETQYF. For the CDR3, the DNA is TGTGCCAGCAGCCAGCGGGAGGATGAGACCCAGTACTTC. Full variable domain (missing parts from reference TRBV13 and TRBJ2-5): AAGVIQSPRHLIKEKRETATLKCYPIPRHDTVYWYQQGPGQDPQFLISFYEKMQSDKGSIPDRFSAQQFSDYHSELNMSSLELGDSALYFCASSQREDETQYFGPGTRLLVL.

This chain uses TRBV27 with TRBJ1-2, with D maybe TRBD1 (5 bases). Germline lookup yields CDR1 MNHEY and CDR2 SMNVEV (reference sequence). The CDR3 covers 13 residues. The V gene lost 4 bases and the J gene lost 1 base, with 7 bases spanning the gap. CDR3 residues: CASSSGGNYGYTF. CDR3 coding DNA: TGTGCCAGCAGTTCCGGGGGTAACTATGGCTACACCTTC.

The V and J genes are TRBV5-4 and TRBJ2-7; TRBD2 agrees at 10 bases. CDR1 is SGHNT and CDR2 is YYREEE in the germline V gene (reference sequence). Unmatched junction bases numbered 4, after V lost 5 bases and J lost 2 bases. The CDR3 is 14 residues long. Written as DNA, the CDR3 is TGTGCCAGCAGAAGCGGGAGGGCCCCCTACGAGCAGTACTTC. It yields the protein CASRSGRAPYEQYF. Looking up the rest from reference TRBV5-4 and TRBJ2-7 gives the full variable domain: ETGVTQSPTHLIKTRGQQVTLRCSSQSGHNTVSWYQQALGQGPQFIFQYYREEENGRGNFPPRFSGLQFPNYSSELNVNALELDDSALYLCASRSGRAPYEQYFGPGTRLTVT.

This chain links TRBV5-1 with TRBJ2-2, with D perhaps TRBD1 (6 bases). Trimming removed 5 bases from V and 0 bases from J, with 17 bases in between. This CDR3 has 17 amino acids. Germline assignment: CDR1 SGHRS and CDR2 YFSETQ. The CDR3 protein is CASRPSTGPPNTGELFF. As DNA, the CDR3 is TGCGCCAGCAGGCCTTCCACAGGGCCTCCGAACACCGGGGAGCTGTTTTTT. The whole variable domain, remainder taken from reference TRBV5-1 and TRBJ2-2, is KAGVTQTPRYLIKTRGQQVTLSCSPISGHRSVSWYQQTPGQGLQFLFEYFSETQRNKGNFPGRFSGRQFSNSRSEMNVSTLELGDSALYLCASRPSTGPPNTGELFFGEGSRLTVL.

The chain employs TRBV28 and TRBJ2-1, with D unclear. Germline CDR1 and CDR2: MDHEN and SYDVKM. Trimming took 7 bases from V and 5 from J, leaving 15 bases between them. The CDR3 runs 14 residues. The CDR3 protein is CASKIPTAHNEQFF. CDR3 nucleotides: TGTGCCAGCAAAATCCCCACAGCCCACAATGAGCAGTTCTTC.

The chain recombines TRBV18 with TRBJ2-1; tentative D call: TRBD1 (6 bases). V was clipped by 0 bases and J by 5 bases, with 17 bases between them. Per the germline V gene, CDR1 is KGHSH and CDR2 is LQKENI. The CDR3 has 17 residues. DNA of the CDR3: TGTGCCAGCTCACCACCCATAGGACAGCCGAAGGACAATGAGCAGTTCTTC. It yields the protein CASSPPIGQPKDNEQFF.

This sequence joins TRBV9 and TRBJ2-7, with 10 bases identical to TRBD1. This CDR3 contains 14 residues. V shed 4 bases and J 10 bases; nucleotides not matched to a gene: 11. Per germline, CDR1 SGDLS and CDR2 YYNGEE. CDR3 region: CASSIGTGEKKQYF. CDR3 sequence (DNA): TGTGCCAGCAGCATCGGGACAGGGGAAAAGAAACAGTACTTC.

The chain has TRBV29-1 and TRBJ2-3; 10 nucleotides match TRBD2. Per the germline V gene, CDR1 is SQVTM and CDR2 is ANQGSEA. The CDR3 sequence is 16 residues long. V lost 0 bases and J lost 2; bases outside the gene matches: 5. CDR3 protein: CSVEDQREGPTDTQYF. Here the CDR3 DNA reads TGCAGCGTTGAAGATCAGCGGGAGGGCCCCACAGATACGCAGTATTTT.

V usage is TRBV28 and J usage is TRBJ2-5; TRBD2 agrees at 7 bases. The J call may be wrong; the DNA end is better matched by TRBJ2-7. Germline CDR1 and CDR2: MDHEN and SYDVKM. This CDR3 spans 13 amino acids. This CDR3 is CASSSGVSYEQYF. The DNA of the CDR3 is TGTGCCAGCAGCAGCGGGGTTTCCTACGAGCAGTACTTC.

The rearrangement uses TRBV7-9 and TRBJ1-2; D is possibly TRBD1 (6 bases). This CDR3 is built from 13 residues. V was clipped by 5 bases and J by 2 bases, with 9 bases between them. Looked up from germline, CDR1 is SEHNR and CDR2 is FQNEAQ (reference sequence). CDR3 DNA: TGTGCCAGCAGCCGAGGACAGAACTATGGCTACACCTTC. It yields the protein CASSRGQNYGYTF.

V and J are TRBV10-3 and TRBJ2-1; tentatively, D is TRBD1 (6 bases). V gave up 3 bases and J gave up 0 bases, with 15 bases separating them. This CDR3 spans 17 amino acids. CDR1 is ENHRY, CDR2 SYGVKD, per germline. CDR3: CAISELGTPFSYNEQFF. CDR3 DNA sequence: TGTGCCATCAGTGAATTAGGGACACCGTTCTCCTACAATGAGCAGTTCTTC.

The chain links TRBV6-5 to TRBJ1-1; 8 positions agree with TRBD1. This CDR3 is 15 amino acids long. The junction had 5 bases not matched to a gene; V was cut back by 5 bases and J by 0 bases. CDR1 and CDR2 (germline): MNHEY, SVGAGI. The CDR3 sequence: CASSQTGALNTEAFF. Here the CDR3 DNA reads TGTGCCAGCAGTCAGACAGGGGCCCTGAACACTGAAGCTTTCTTT.

Points on this clone: At the DNA level, this CDR3 is encoded by other sequences in the same sample as well. This chain's CDR3 is CASSLGGEQYF. The CDR3 DNA sequence: TGCGCCAGCAGCTTGGGAGGGGAGCAGTACTTC. The V call is TRBV5-1, the J call TRBJ2-7, with D maybe TRBD2 (5 bases). The CDR3 length is 11 residues. V was clipped by 0 bases and J by 7 bases, with 5 bases between them. Germline values: CDR1 SGHRS, CDR2 YFSETQ. The full variable domain, in which reference TRBV5-1 and TRBJ2-7 provide the parts outside the CDR3, is KAGVTQTPRYLIKTRGQQVTLSCSPISGHRSVSWYQQTPGQGLQFLFEYFSETQRNKGNFPGRFSGRQFSNSRSEMNVSTLELGDSALYLCASSLGGEQYFGPGTRLTVT.

This chain connects TRBV7-7 to TRBJ2-1; possibly TRBD1 for D (6 bases). This CDR3 region has 16 residues. Germline loops: CDR1 SSHAT, CDR2 FNYEAQ (reference sequence). The V end lost 10 bases, the J end lost 8 bases, and 27 bases lay between the germline ends. CDR3 coding DNA: TGTGCCACTTCAGTGAGACTGGGGGCTATACACGATGAGCAGTTCTTC. Amino acid sequence: CATSVRLGAIHDEQFF.

The J gene is TRBJ2-1, the V gene TRBV7-9, with TRBD2 matching over 7 bases. With 3 bases clipped from V and 5 bases from J, the junction kept 13 bases outside the gene matches. Germline CDR1 reads SEHNR; CDR2 reads FQNEAQ (reference sequence). The CDR3 length is 17 residues. The CDR3 sequence: CASSFSRTSESNNEQFF. As DNA, the CDR3 is TGTGCCAGCAGCTTCTCCCGAACTAGCGAGTCGAACAATGAGCAGTTCTTC.

V gene TRBV29-1 combines with J gene TRBJ2-2; 7 nucleotides align to TRBD2. CDR3 size: 14 residues. V trimming: 5 bases; J trimming: 5 bases; junction bases outside the gene matches: 8. The germline gives CDR1 SQVTM, CDR2 ANQGSEA. The CDR3: CSVPGSGLTGELFF. The CDR3 bases are TGCAGCGTTCCAGGTAGCGGGTTAACCGGGGAGCTGTTTTTT.

The chain recombines TRBV7-9 with TRBJ1-1; D perhaps matches TRBD1 (6 bases). This CDR3 contains 13 residues. Germline CDR1 reads SEHNR; CDR2 reads FQNEAQ (reference sequence). Trimming stripped 6 bases from V and 5 bases from J, with 13 bases between. The CDR3 reads CASRRTGNTEAFF. The DNA of the CDR3 is TGTGCCAGCAGACGCACAGGGAATACTGAAGCTTTCTTT.

The genes are TRBV19 and TRBJ2-6; possibly TRBD1 for D (5 bases). This CDR3 region has 16 residues. V dropped 8 bases and J dropped 1 base, with 15 bases sitting between them. The V gene's germline CDR1 is LNHDA and CDR2 SQIVND (reference sequence). The CDR3 nucleotides read TGTGCCAGTGGGTTAGGGGCTGCTTCTGGGGCCAACGTCCTGACTTTC. Translated, it gives CASGLGAASGANVLTF. The full variable domain, in which reference TRBV19 and TRBJ2-6 provide the parts outside the CDR3, is DGGITQSPKYLFRKEGQNVTLSCEQNLNHDAMYWYRQDPGQGLRLIYYSQIVNDFQKGDIAEGYSVSREKKESFPLTVTSAQKNPTAFYLCASGLGAASGANVLTFGAGSRLTVL.

The rearrangement joins TRBV5-4 to TRBJ1-4, with 7 bases that match TRBD1. The CDR3 sequence is 17 residues long. The germline gives CDR1 SGHNT, CDR2 YYREEE (reference sequence). Losses at the gene ends were 0 bases for V and 0 bases for J; bases not matched to a gene: 5. For the CDR3, the DNA is TGTGCCAGCAGCTTGGCCCAGGGGGAAGCAACTAATGAAAAACTGTTTTTT. This codes for CASSLAQGEATNEKLFF.

The CDR3 here is CASSLGQGYRELFF. In DNA form, the CDR3 reads TGTGCCAGCAGCTTGGGACAGGGGTACAGGGAACTGTTTTTT. The V gene is TRBV5-6, the J gene TRBJ1-4; TRBD1 aligns across 8 bases. CDR1 and CDR2 (germline): SGHDT, YYEEEE. The V and J ends lost 0 bases and 12 bases, in that order; junction bases with no gene match: 7. This CDR3 is built from 14 residues.

This rearrangement joins TRBV7-9 to TRBJ2-1, with TRBD2 matching over 15 bases. This CDR3 spans 18 amino acids. Losses at the gene ends were 3 bases for V and 8 bases for J; bases not matched to a gene: 11. Germline CDR1 SEHNR, CDR2 FQNEAQ (reference sequence). The CDR3 loop reads CASSFPPGLAGGKDEQFF. The CDR3, as DNA: TGTGCCAGCAGCTTCCCGCCGGGACTAGCGGGGGGCAAGGATGAGCAGTTCTTC.

The rearrangement uses TRBV7-3 and TRBJ2-3; 7 bases agree with TRBD1. Germline V gene lookup returns CDR1 SGHTA and CDR2 FQGTGA. The CDR3 extends over 14 amino acids. The ends lost 3 bases at V and 2 bases at J; junction bases unmatched: 2. CDR3 nucleotide sequence: TGTGCCAGCAGCTTTGACAGGGACACAGATACGCAGTATTTT. Its translation: CASSFDRDTDTQYF.

J is TRBJ1-2 and V is TRBV7-9; D gene ambiguous. Germline loops: CDR1 SEHNR, CDR2 FQNEAQ (reference sequence). V lost 2 bases and J lost 5, with 15 bases in between. The CDR3 length is 15 residues. The CDR3 nucleotides are TGTGCCAGCAGCTTATGGTGGGGAGGCCATTATGGCTACACCTTC. Its translation is CASSLWWGGHYGYTF. Using reference TRBV7-9 and TRBJ1-2 for the parts outside the CDR3, the full variable domain is DTGVSQNPRHKITKRGQNVTFRCDPISEHNRLYWYRQTLGQGPEFLTYFQNEAQLEKSRLLSDRFSAERPKGSFSTLEIQRTEQGDSAMYLCASSLWWGGHYGYTFGSGTRLTVV.